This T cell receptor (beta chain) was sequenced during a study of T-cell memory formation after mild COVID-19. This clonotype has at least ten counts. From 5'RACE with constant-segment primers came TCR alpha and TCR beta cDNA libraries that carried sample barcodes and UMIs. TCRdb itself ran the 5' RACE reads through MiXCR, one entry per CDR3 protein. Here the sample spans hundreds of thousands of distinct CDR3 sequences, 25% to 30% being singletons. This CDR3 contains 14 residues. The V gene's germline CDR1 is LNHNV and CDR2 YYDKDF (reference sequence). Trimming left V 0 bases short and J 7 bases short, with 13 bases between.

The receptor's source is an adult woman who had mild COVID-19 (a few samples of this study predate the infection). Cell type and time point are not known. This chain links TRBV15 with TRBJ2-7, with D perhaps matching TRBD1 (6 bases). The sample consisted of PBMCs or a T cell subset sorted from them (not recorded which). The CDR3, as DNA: TGTGCCACCAGCAGAGATAGGGGGTTCGGGGAGCAGTACTTC. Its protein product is CATSRDRGFGEQYF.